The 15 T cell receptor beta chains reported below all come from one sample, sequenced in a study of shared clonotypes between healthy human individuals (dated by TCRdb to 2020 to 2022). Libraries came from the immunoSEQ multiplex PCR assay. TCRdb took over this immuneACCESS table, retaining in-frame rearrangements with V and J assigned. Such tables are incomplete; in checked studies, under half of the missing clones stem from an unresolved V gene, and the remainder is unexplained. The sample table shows 2 million to 2.5 million clones, and approximately 95% are seen once. Of the sample, 0.39% falls within the top ten clones. Input material: naive CD4+ T cells from PBMCs. The cell subset or site label for this specimen denotes: CD45RA+ positively selected. The source is a man between 18 and 35 years old in good health. Some clones in this sample may be carry-over from other donors' samples.

This chain uses TRBV28 with TRBJ2-7; D gene uncertain. The CDR3 consists of 14 residues. V lost 5 bases and J lost 3, with 14 bases in between. Looked up from germline, CDR1 is MDHEN and CDR2 is SYDVKM. CDR3 nucleotide sequence: TGTGCCAGCAGTCCGTTCCGGGTAGGCTACGAGCAGTACTTC. This gives the protein CASSPFRVGYEQYF.

The chain has TRBV30 and TRBJ1-3; possible D gene TRBD1, 5 bases. Germline CDR1 GTSNPN, CDR2 SVGIG (reference sequence). The CDR3 covers 15 residues. V shed 0 bases and J shed 0 bases, with 9 bases lying between them. CDR3 bases: TGTGCCTGGAGTGTACAGGACGCCTCTGGAAACACCATATATTTT. Amino acids: CAWSVQDASGNTIYF.

In its sample, this clone was seen once. The chain joins TRBV28 to TRBJ2-7, with 9 bases aligning to TRBD2. The CDR3 has 14 amino acids. Germline V gene lookup returns CDR1 MDHEN and CDR2 SYDVKM. V was pared by 8 bases and J by 6 bases, with 11 bases of the junction left unmatched. The CDR3 here is CASLNSGRVSEQYF. The CDR3 DNA is TGTGCCAGCTTGAATAGCGGGAGAGTGAGCGAGCAGTACTTC.

The chain couples TRBV11-2 to TRBJ2-1; no clear D. The V and J ends lost 2 bases and 9 bases respectively, with 23 bases between them. CDR3 length: 17 residues. CDR1 is SGHAT, CDR2 FQNNGV, per germline. CDR3 loop: CASSLRSQRATSFEQFF. CDR3 DNA: TGTGCCAGCAGCTTAAGGAGCCAAAGGGCGACCAGCTTTGAGCAGTTCTTC.

The V gene is TRBV27, the J gene TRBJ2-3; TRBD1 matches 8 bases. Germline CDR1 is MNHEY and CDR2 is SMNVEV (reference sequence). The CDR3 runs to 14 residues. V was clipped by 5 bases and J by 4 bases; unmatched bases: 5. CDR3 in amino acids: CASSVTGAADTQYF. The CDR3 DNA follows: TGTGCCAGCAGTGTGACAGGGGCAGCAGATACGCAGTATTTT.

This sequence joins TRBV6-5 and TRBJ2-1, with TRBD2 as a possible D gene (6 bases). The V gene lost 6 bases and the J gene lost 4 bases, with 13 bases spanning the gap. The CDR3 runs 14 residues. Per the germline V gene, CDR1 is MNHEY and CDR2 is SVGAGI. The CDR3 bases are TGTGCCAGCAGGCGACTAGTAGTATACAATGAGCAGTTCTTC. It codes for CASRRLVVYNEQFF.

The genes are TRBV9 and TRBJ1-2; TRBD1 matches at 7 bases. Germline V gives CDR1 SGDLS, CDR2 YYNGEE. The CDR3 is 15 amino acids. With V trimmed by 5 bases and J by 3 bases, 10 bases remained unmatched. The CDR3 spells CASRASGQAHYGYTF. CDR3 nucleotide sequence: TGTGCCAGCAGGGCGTCAGGACAGGCCCACTATGGCTACACCTTC. Supplemented by reference TRBV9 and TRBJ1-2, the full variable domain reads DSGVTQTPKHLITATGQRVTLRCSPRSGDLSVYWYQQSLDQGLQFLIQYYNGEERAKGNILERFSAQQFPDLHSELNLSSLELGDSALYFCASRASGQAHYGYTFGSGTRLTVV.

V is TRBV29-1 and J is TRBJ2-2; TRBD2 aligns across 8 bases. CDR3 size: 13 residues. V trimming: 6 bases; J trimming: 6 bases; junction bases outside the gene matches: 6. CDR1 and CDR2 (germline): SQVTM, ANQGSEA. CDR3 DNA: TGCAGCGTCCCCGGGAGGGCGTCCGGGGAGCTGTTTTTT. Its protein is CSVPGRASGELFF.

This sequence joins TRBV28 and TRBJ1-5, with a possible D match to TRBD1 (5 bases). Germline V gene data show CDR1 as MDHEN and CDR2 as SYDVKM. Trimming cost V 8 bases and J 5 bases, with 13 bases left between them. CDR3 length equals 13 residues. The CDR3 region is CASRTSGYQPQHF. Here the CDR3 DNA reads TGTGCCAGCCGGACATCGGGGTATCAGCCCCAGCATTTT.

The chain is built from TRBV28 and TRBJ2-7; D possibly matches TRBD1 or TRBD2 (5 bases each). Germline assignment: CDR1 MDHEN and CDR2 SYDVKM. The V end was cut by 6 bases, the J end by 0 bases, with 30 bases between. The CDR3 has 20 residues. The CDR3 loop reads CASSPEGFGAAEGLSYEQYF. CDR3 DNA sequence: TGTGCCAGCAGCCCAGAGGGTTTCGGGGCAGCGGAAGGCCTCTCCTACGAGCAGTACTTC. The whole variable domain, filled in from reference TRBV28 and TRBJ2-7, reads DVKVTQSSRYLVKRTGEKVFLECVQDMDHENMFWYRQDPGLGLRLIYFSYDVKMKEKGDIPEGYSVSREKKERFSLILESASTNQTSMYLCASSPEGFGAAEGLSYEQYFGPGTRLTVT.

The chain is built from TRBV5-1 and TRBJ1-4; 12 nucleotides align to TRBD1. Germline values: CDR1 SGHRS, CDR2 YFSETQ. J gave up 2 bases and V 3 bases, and 5 bases lay outside the gene matches. The CDR3 is made up of 17 amino acids. CDR3 in amino acids: CASSSGGQGATNEKLFF. CDR3 bases: TGCGCCAGCAGCTCCGGGGGACAGGGGGCGACTAATGAAAAACTGTTTTTT.

The chain is built from TRBV11-2 and TRBJ2-7; D possibly corresponds to TRBD1 (6 bases). Germline V gives CDR1 SGHAT, CDR2 FQNNGV. The CDR3 spans 16 residues. V gave up 8 bases and J gave up 0 bases, with 20 bases separating them. This CDR3 is CASSWTAGSFSYEQYF. In DNA, the CDR3 is TGTGCCAGCTCCTGGACAGCCGGATCTTTCTCCTACGAGCAGTACTTC.

This sequence joins TRBV4-2 and TRBJ2-1; 13 nucleotides line up with TRBD2. The CDR3 sequence is 15 residues long. Germline CDR1 reads LGHNA; CDR2 reads YNFKEQ. Losses at the gene ends were 3 bases for V and 7 bases for J; bases not matched to a gene: 3. CDR3 sequence (DNA): TGTGCCAGCAGCCATAGACTAGCGGGAGGTAATGAGCAGTTCTTC. Translation gives CASSHRLAGGNEQFF.

As DNA, the CDR3 is TGTGCCAGCAGCCAACTAGCGGGAGTGGACACAGATACGCAGTATTTT. Protein: CASSQLAGVDTDTQYF. This chain links TRBV28 with TRBJ2-3, with 11 bases aligning to TRBD2. V shed 6 bases and J 2 bases; nucleotides not matched to a gene: 7. This CDR3 region has 16 residues. CDR1 and CDR2 (germline): MDHEN, SYDVKM.

The chain links TRBV4-1 to TRBJ2-3, with D possibly being TRBD1 or TRBD2 (5 bases each). Germline loops: CDR1 MGHRA, CDR2 YSYEKL. Trimming removed 4 bases from V and 0 bases from J, with 17 bases in between. The CDR3 totals 17 residues. CDR3 DNA: TGCGCCAGCAGCCGGGGTCCGGGGCTAGCTAGCACAGATACGCAGTATTTT. Its translation: CASSRGPGLASTDTQYF.